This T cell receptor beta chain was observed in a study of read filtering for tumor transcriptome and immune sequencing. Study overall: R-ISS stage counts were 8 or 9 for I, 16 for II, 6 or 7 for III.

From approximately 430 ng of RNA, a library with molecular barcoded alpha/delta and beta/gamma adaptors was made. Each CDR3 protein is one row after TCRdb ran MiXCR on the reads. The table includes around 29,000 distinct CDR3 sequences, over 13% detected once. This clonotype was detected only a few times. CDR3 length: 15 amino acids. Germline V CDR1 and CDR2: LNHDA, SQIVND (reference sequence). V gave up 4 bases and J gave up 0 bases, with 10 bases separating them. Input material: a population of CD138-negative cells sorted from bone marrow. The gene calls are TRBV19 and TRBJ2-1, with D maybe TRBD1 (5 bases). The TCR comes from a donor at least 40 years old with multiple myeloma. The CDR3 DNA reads TGTGCCAGTAGTAGGGGCTTTGTCTCCTACAATGAGCAGTTCTTC. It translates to CASSRGFVSYNEQFF.